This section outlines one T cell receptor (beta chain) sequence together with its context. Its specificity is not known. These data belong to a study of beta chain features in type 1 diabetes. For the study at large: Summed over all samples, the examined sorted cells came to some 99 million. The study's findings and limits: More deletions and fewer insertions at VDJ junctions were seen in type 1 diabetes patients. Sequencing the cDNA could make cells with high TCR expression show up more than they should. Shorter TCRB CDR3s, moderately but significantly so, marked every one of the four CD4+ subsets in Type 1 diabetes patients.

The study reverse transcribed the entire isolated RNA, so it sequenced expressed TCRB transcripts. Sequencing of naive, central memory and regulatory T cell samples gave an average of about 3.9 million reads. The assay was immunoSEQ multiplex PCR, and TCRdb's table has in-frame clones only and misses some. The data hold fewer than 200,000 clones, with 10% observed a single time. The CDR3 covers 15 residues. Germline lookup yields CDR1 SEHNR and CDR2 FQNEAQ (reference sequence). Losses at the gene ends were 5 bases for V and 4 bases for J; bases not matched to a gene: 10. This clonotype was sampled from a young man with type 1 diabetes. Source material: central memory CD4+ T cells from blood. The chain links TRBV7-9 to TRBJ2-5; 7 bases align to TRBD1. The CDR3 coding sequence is TGTGCCAGCAGCCCGTCGACAGGGTTCGGAGAGACCCAGTACTTC. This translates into CASSPSTGFGETQYF.